The T cell receptor beta chain under discussion was sequenced for a study of shared clonotypes between healthy human individuals. This CDR3 is 16 amino acids long. V dropped 2 bases and J dropped 2; count of bases not matched to a gene: 7. Germline V CDR1 and CDR2: SNHLY, FYNNEI. Genomic DNA (from each subset) was split evenly across several immunoSEQ plates. Profiled with immunoSEQ multiplex PCR; TCRdb holds only in-frame clones, not every one. Seen here are some 500,000 clones, approximately 95% observed once, and the top ten hold about 0.06%. In the CD4+ fraction, cells were divided into CD45RA+ naive and CD45RA-negative memory subsets.

The chain combines TRBV2 with TRBJ2-7; 9 bases agree with TRBD1. The receptor comes from a woman in her 30s in good health. Specimen: naive CD4+ T cells sorted from blood. Subset specified: CD45RA+ positively selected. CDR3 region: CASSEMGQGNPYEQYF. The CDR3 DNA sequence: TGTGCCAGCAGTGAAATGGGACAGGGAAACCCCTACGAGCAGTACTTC.